One sample yielded the 29 T cell receptor beta chains listed below, sequenced in a study of cytomegalovirus exposure and HLA in healthy donors. PCR primers comprised 60 Vbeta and 13 Jbeta primers. Sequenced by immunoSEQ multiplex PCR; TCRdb stores in-frame clones only, minus some. The sample includes tens of thousands of clones. Sequenced input: PBMCs. The receptors originated from a woman in her thirties or forties in good health and CMV-seropositive.

The DNA of the CDR3 is TGTGCCAGCAGCTTTTCTCCGAGACAGGGGGTTGGCGAGCAGTACTTC. Translated: CASSFSPRQGVGEQYF. The chain couples TRBV5-4 to TRBJ2-7, with TRBD1 matching over 9 bases. Germline lookup yields CDR1 SGHNT and CDR2 YYREEE (reference sequence). V lost 2 bases to trimming and J lost 6 bases; unmatched junction nucleotides: 12. The CDR3 contains 16 residues.

This chain joins TRBV7-9 and TRBJ2-7, with D possibly matching TRBD1 (8 bases). The length of the CDR3 is 15 residues. The ends were cut back, 4 bases at V and 3 bases at J, with 16 bases in the middle. Germline V gene sequence: CDR1 SEHNR, CDR2 FQNEAQ (reference sequence). This CDR3 reads CASSSQRDRIYEQYF. CDR3 DNA: TGTGCCAGCAGCTCCCAGCGGGACAGGATCTACGAGCAGTACTTC.

The genes are TRBV6-5 and TRBJ1-1, with TRBD1 as a possible D gene (6 bases). Germline V lookup: CDR1 MNHEY, CDR2 SVGAGI. CDR3 length equals 14 residues. V was cut by 6 bases and J by 5 bases, with 16 bases left in between. The CDR3 region has the DNA TGTGCCAGCAGACCAACAGGGTTCGGGACTGAAGCTTTCTTT. Translation: CASRPTGFGTEAFF.

As regards this clone: A read error may produce the germline difference seen at one junction end. Other DNA sequences in this specimen translate into the identical CDR3. The chain is built from TRBV30 and TRBJ2-7, with 8 bases that match TRBD2. The CDR3 spans 14 residues. The germline V gene encodes CDR1 GTSNPN and CDR2 SVGIG (reference sequence). The CDR3 sequence is CAWGSGSDTYEQYF. The CDR3 coding sequence is TGCGCCTGGGGGAGCGGGAGTGATACCTACGAGCAGTACTTC.

The chain links TRBV30 to TRBJ2-5, with D hard to call. Per the germline V gene, CDR1 is GTSNPN and CDR2 is SVGIG (reference sequence). The CDR3 runs 15 residues. The germline V and J ends were trimmed by 0 bases and 9 bases, with 20 bases remaining between them. The CDR3 nucleotides read TGTGCCTGGAGTGTACTAAATCCTGAGGCGTGGGCCCAGTACTTC. Amino acid sequence: CAWSVLNPEAWAQYF.

V gene TRBV18 combines with J gene TRBJ2-7; D call uncertain. The CDR3 is 14 amino acids. Per germline, CDR1 KGHSH and CDR2 LQKENI. V lost 2 bases, J lost 0 bases, and 8 bases lay in between. CDR3 residues: CASSPGRFSYEQYF. DNA for the CDR3: TGTGCCAGCTCACCAGGCAGATTCTCCTACGAGCAGTACTTC.

V usage is TRBV29-1 and J usage is TRBJ1-2; 10 bases are shared with TRBD1. Germline V gives CDR1 SQVTM, CDR2 ANQGSEA. With V trimmed by 6 bases and J by 4 bases, 11 bases remained unmatched. CDR3 length: 15 residues. The CDR3 region is CSVRDRGIPGYGYTF. As DNA, the CDR3 is TGCAGCGTACGGGACAGGGGCATTCCTGGCTATGGCTACACCTTC.

V and J are TRBV10-3 and TRBJ2-2; D remains ambiguous. Germline lookup yields CDR1 ENHRY and CDR2 SYGVKD. This CDR3 spans 18 amino acids. V lost 3 bases, J lost 3 bases, and 20 bases lay in between. CDR3 in DNA: TGTGCCATCAGTGAACGAAGATTAGGAGAAGTCGACACCGGGGAGCTGTTTTTT. Translation: CAISERRLGEVDTGELFF.

V and J are TRBV28 and TRBJ1-5, with 11 bases that match TRBD1. Germline CDR1 reads MDHEN; CDR2 reads SYDVKM. Trimming at V came to 0 bases and at J to 5 bases, leaving 6 bases not matched to a gene. The CDR3 has 17 residues. The CDR3 nucleotides are TGTGCCAGCAGTTTATGGGGACAGGGGGACCCCTATCAGCCCCAGCATTTT. Translating it yields CASSLWGQGDPYQPQHF.

The V call is TRBV4-3, the J call TRBJ2-1; a weak D match, TRBD2 (5 bases). This CDR3 is built from 17 residues. The V gene's germline CDR1 is LGHNA and CDR2 YSLEER. Between the trimmed V and J ends, which lost 2 bases and 2 bases, there was a span of 16 bases. The CDR3 nucleotides are TGCGCCAGCAGCCAACCAGCTGCGGGCGGACCCTACAATGAGCAGTTCTTC. Translation: CASSQPAAGGPYNEQFF.

The chain is built from TRBV28 and TRBJ1-2; a weak D match, TRBD1 (5 bases). CDR3 size: 15 residues. With 4 bases removed from V and 4 bases from J, the gap between germline ends came to 16 bases. Germline-derived CDR1 and CDR2 are MDHEN and SYDVKM. The CDR3 DNA sequence: TGTGCCAGCAGTTCGACAGTGGGGATTGGCTATGGCTACACCTTC. Its translation: CASSSTVGIGYGYTF.

The chain recombines TRBV5-1 with TRBJ2-7, with a tentative D call TRBD2 (5 bases). CDR1 SGHRS and CDR2 YFSETQ come from the germline V gene. The CDR3 totals 17 residues. Trimming shortened V by 2 bases and J by 3 bases, and 21 bases separated the two germline ends. In DNA form, the CDR3 reads TGCGCCAGCAGCTTCCTCTCAGGTCCTAGCTTCTTCTACGAGCAGTACTTC. It is translated as CASSFLSGPSFFYEQYF.

The rearrangement joins TRBV30 to TRBJ2-2; 8 bases align to TRBD2. The CDR3 covers 16 residues. The V gene end was trimmed by 2 bases and the J gene end by 6 bases; junction bases not matched to a gene: 11. Germline V gene sequence: CDR1 GTSNPN, CDR2 SVGIG (reference sequence). The CDR3 bases are TGTGCCTGGAGTCTATTTCGGGAGGGCCCGGCCGGGGAGCTGTTTTTT. This sequence encodes CAWSLFREGPAGELFF.

The rearrangement joins TRBV6-5 to TRBJ1-1; a weak D match, TRBD1 (6 bases). Trimming took 2 bases from V and 1 from J, leaving 11 bases between them. The CDR3 totals 15 residues. Germline loops: CDR1 MNHEY, CDR2 SVGAGI. The CDR3 nucleotides read TGTGCCAGCAGTTACCCCGGACAGAGGAACACTGAAGCTTTCTTT. Translating it yields CASSYPGQRNTEAFF.

V usage is TRBV25-1 and J usage is TRBJ2-4; maybe TRBD2 (6 bases). This CDR3 is 13 amino acids long. CDR1 is MGHDK, CDR2 SYGVNS, per germline. V dropped 6 bases and J dropped 6 bases, with 12 bases sitting between them. The CDR3 protein is CASRERAGNIQYF. CDR3 in DNA: TGTGCCAGCAGGGAGCGGGCCGGAAACATTCAGTACTTC.

This chain joins TRBV13 and TRBJ2-6; D not certain. Germline-derived CDR1 and CDR2 are PRHDT and FYEKMQ (reference sequence). V was trimmed by 4 bases and J by 4 bases, leaving 5 bases between them. The CDR3 is 13 amino acids. The DNA for the CDR3 is TGTGCCAGCAGCTCGGAGGGGGCCAACGTCCTGACTTTC. Translation: CASSSEGANVLTF. Filled out from reference TRBV13 and TRBJ2-6, the complete variable domain reads AAGVIQSPRHLIKEKRETATLKCYPIPRHDTVYWYQQGPGQDPQFLISFYEKMQSDKGSIPDRFSAQQFSDYHSELNMSSLELGDSALYFCASSSEGANVLTFGAGSRLTVL.

V gene TRBV5-5 combines with J gene TRBJ2-7, with 14 bases identical to TRBD2. The V and J ends lost 4 bases and 3 bases, in that order; junction bases with no gene match: 6. Per the germline V gene, CDR1 is SGHKS and CDR2 is YYEKEE (reference sequence). The CDR3 extends over 16 amino acids. The CDR3 loop reads CASSRGLAGGYYEQYF. Here the CDR3 DNA reads TGTGCCAGCAGCCGCGGACTAGCGGGAGGTTACTACGAGCAGTACTTC. Full variable domain (outside the CDR3, taken from reference TRBV5-5 and TRBJ2-7): DAGVTQSPTHLIKTRGQQVTLRCSPISGHKSVSWYQQVLGQGPQFIFQYYEKEERGRGNFPDRFSARQFPNYSSELNVNALLLGDSALYLCASSRGLAGGYYEQYFGPGTRLTVT.

The rearrangement links TRBV18 to TRBJ2-7; TRBD2 matches at 8 bases. The CDR3 runs to 15 residues. The germline gives CDR1 KGHSH, CDR2 LQKENI. The trim removed 2 bases at V and 2 bases at J, leaving 5 bases unmatched. CDR3 nucleotides: TGTGCCAGCTCACCAGGAGCGGGAGTCGCCTACGAGCAGTACTTC. This encodes CASSPGAGVAYEQYF.

With regard to this clone: The conserved final phenylalanine or tryptophan is absent from the CDR3, which likely points to a read error. Because the CDR3's place on the DNA is in doubt, the DNA is left out and the CDR3 is given as listed by TCRdb. This rearrangement joins TRBV5-5 to TRBJ1-1; the table assigns TRBD1, which was not confirmed against the DNA. The CDR3 adds up to 11 amino acids, both ends counted. CDR1 is SGHKS, CDR2 YYEKEE, per germline (reference sequence). This CDR3 reads CASSLDRRFAL.

This chain connects TRBV4-1 to TRBJ2-2; TRBD1 aligns across 11 bases. Trimming removed 4 bases from V and 6 bases from J; junction bases left unmatched: 10. This CDR3 spans 17 amino acids. Per germline, CDR1 MGHRA and CDR2 YSYEKL. The chain's CDR3 is CASSRGQGVVGAGELFF. CDR3 DNA sequence: TGCGCCAGCAGCCGGGGACAGGGGGTTGTTGGGGCCGGGGAGCTGTTTTTT.

V is TRBV28 and J is TRBJ1-5; 9 nucleotides align to TRBD1. CDR1 is MDHEN and CDR2 is SYDVKM in the germline V gene. The CDR3 covers 15 residues. The J segment lost 7 bases and the V segment lost 4 bases, leaving 8 bases of the junction unmatched. CDR3 region: CASSSTRTGAQPQHF. The CDR3 DNA sequence: TGTGCCAGCAGTTCGACAAGGACAGGGGCCCAGCCCCAGCATTTT.

The chain employs TRBV12-5 and TRBJ2-1; 8 bases map to TRBD2. The CDR3 runs to 20 residues. J gave up 0 bases and V 7 bases, and 20 bases lay outside the gene matches. Looked up from germline, CDR1 is LGHNT and CDR2 is FRNRAP. This chain's CDR3 is CASALKGGAGGHTSYNEQFF. The DNA for the CDR3 is TGTGCTAGTGCTCTGAAGGGTGGGGCGGGGGGTCACACCTCCTACAATGAGCAGTTCTTC. The variable domain in full, completed from reference TRBV12-5 and TRBJ2-1, reads DARVTQTPRHKVTEMGQEVTMRCQPILGHNTVFWYRQTMMQGLELLAYFRNRAPLDDSGMPKDRFSAEMPDATLATLKIQPSEPRDSAVYFCASALKGGAGGHTSYNEQFFGPGTRLTVL.

The genes are TRBV18 and TRBJ2-7; TRBD1 matches 9 bases. From germline, CDR1 is KGHSH and CDR2 LQKENI. After removal of 3 bases from V and 6 bases from J, the junction contained 6 bases not matched to a gene. CDR3 length: 14 amino acids. The CDR3: CASSPLQGAIEQYF. The CDR3 DNA is TGTGCCAGCTCACCCCTACAGGGGGCCATCGAGCAGTACTTC. The full variable domain, in which reference TRBV18 and TRBJ2-7 provide the parts outside the CDR3, is NAGVMQNPRHLVRRRGQEARLRCSPMKGHSHVYWYRQLPEEGLKFMVYLQKENIIDESGMPKERFSAEFPKEGPSILRIQQVVRGDSAAYFCASSPLQGAIEQYFGPGTRLTVT.

The chain uses TRBV4-1 and TRBJ2-7; weak D call: TRBD2 (5 bases). The CDR3 runs to 13 residues. Trimming took off 2 bases at V and 6 bases at J, with 11 bases between the two ends. In germline, CDR1 is MGHRA, CDR2 YSYEKL. CDR3 sequence (DNA): TGCGCCAGCAGCCAACTACGGGGAACCGAGCAGTACTTC. Amino acid sequence: CASSQLRGTEQYF.

The CDR3 here is CASSQVPPSWDFNQPQHF. The DNA for the CDR3 is TGCGCCAGCAGCCAGGTGCCCCCGAGCTGGGACTTTAATCAGCCCCAGCATTTT. The rearrangement links TRBV4-3 to TRBJ1-5; TRBD1 is a possible D gene (5 bases). CDR3 length: 18 amino acids. Per the germline V gene, CDR1 is LGHNA and CDR2 is YSLEER. V gave up 3 bases and J gave up 4 bases, with 22 bases separating them.

V is TRBV5-4 and J is TRBJ2-7; no firm D call. Germline CDR1 is SGHNT and CDR2 is YYREEE (reference sequence). The CDR3 is 13 amino acids. The V and J ends lost 0 bases and 2 bases respectively, with 6 bases between them. The CDR3 region has the DNA TGTGCCAGCAGCTTGGGGCCCCCCTACGAGCAGTACTTC. Residues: CASSLGPPYEQYF.

For this clone: Mismatch with germline at one junction end may stem from a read error. The chain employs TRBV6-5 and TRBJ1-5, with 8 nucleotides matching TRBD1. CDR1 and CDR2 (germline): MNHEY, SVGAGI. There are 14 residues in the CDR3. Written as DNA, the CDR3 is TGTGCCAGCAGTTCCCAGGGGGCGGGTCAGCACCAGCATTTT. Translating it yields CASSSQGAGQHQHF.

V gene TRBV7-2 combines with J gene TRBJ2-2; D may be TRBD1 (5 bases). This CDR3 is 14 amino acids long. Germline CDR1 is SGHTA and CDR2 is FQGNSA. V lost 1 base and J lost 7, with 10 bases in between. DNA for the CDR3: TGTGCCAGCAGCTTAGTCAGGGTTTACGGGGAGCTGTTTTTT. Amino acid sequence: CASSLVRVYGELFF.

V and J are TRBV28 and TRBJ2-7, with D uncertain. V gave up 3 bases and J gave up 6 bases, with 15 bases separating them. The CDR3 extends over 14 amino acids. Germline CDR1 reads MDHEN; CDR2 reads SYDVKM. The CDR3 DNA follows: TGTGCCAGCAGTTTCGCGAGTAACGCCGCCGAGCAGTACTTC. Residues: CASSFASNAAEQYF.